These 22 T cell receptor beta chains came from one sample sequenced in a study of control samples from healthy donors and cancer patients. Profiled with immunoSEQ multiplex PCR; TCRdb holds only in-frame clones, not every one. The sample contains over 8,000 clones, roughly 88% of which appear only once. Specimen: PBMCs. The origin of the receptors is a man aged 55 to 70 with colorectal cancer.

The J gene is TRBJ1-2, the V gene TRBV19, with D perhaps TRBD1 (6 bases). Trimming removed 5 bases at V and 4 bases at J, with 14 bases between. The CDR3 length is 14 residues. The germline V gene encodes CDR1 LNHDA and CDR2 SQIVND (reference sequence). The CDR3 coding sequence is TGTGCCAGTAGTCAAACGACAGGTGTCTATGGCTACACCTTC. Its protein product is CASSQTTGVYGYTF.

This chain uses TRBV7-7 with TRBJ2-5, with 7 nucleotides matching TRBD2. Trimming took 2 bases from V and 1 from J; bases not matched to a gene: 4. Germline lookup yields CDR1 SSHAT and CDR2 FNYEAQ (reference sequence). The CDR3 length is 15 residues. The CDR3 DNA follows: TGTGCCAGCAGCTTAAACAGCGGGGCCCAAGAGACCCAGTACTTC. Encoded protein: CASSLNSGAQETQYF.

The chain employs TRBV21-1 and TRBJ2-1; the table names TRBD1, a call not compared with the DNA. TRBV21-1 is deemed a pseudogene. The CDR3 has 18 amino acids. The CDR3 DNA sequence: TGTGCCAGCAATGGGCGGTGCAGGCAGGGGTTGAGATACAATGAGCAGTTCTTC. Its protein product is CASNGRCRQGLRYNEQFF.

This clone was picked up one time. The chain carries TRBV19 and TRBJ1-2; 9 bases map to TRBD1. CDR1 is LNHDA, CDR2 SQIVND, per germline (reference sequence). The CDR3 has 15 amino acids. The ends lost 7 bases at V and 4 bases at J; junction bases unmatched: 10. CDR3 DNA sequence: TGTGCCAGTATAGAACAGGGGGCTAGGACCTATGGCTACACCTTC. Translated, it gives CASIEQGARTYGYTF. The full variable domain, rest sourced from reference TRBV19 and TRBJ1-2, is DGGITQSPKYLFRKEGQNVTLSCEQNLNHDAMYWYRQDPGQGLRLIYYSQIVNDFQKGDIAEGYSVSREKKESFPLTVTSAQKNPTAFYLCASIEQGARTYGYTFGSGTRLTVV.

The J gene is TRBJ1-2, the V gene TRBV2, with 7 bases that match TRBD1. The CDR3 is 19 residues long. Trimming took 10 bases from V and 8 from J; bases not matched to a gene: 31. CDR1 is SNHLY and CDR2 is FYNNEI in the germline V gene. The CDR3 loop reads CATTRDRFMLRENTGGYTF. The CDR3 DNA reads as TGTGCCACGACCCGGGACAGATTTATGCTCCGAGAAAACACGGGGGGCTACACCTTC.

The CDR3 DNA sequence: TGTGCCAGCAGAACAGGGGGCTTGGAGCTGTTTTTT. Translation: CASRTGGLELFF. The chain has TRBV28 and TRBJ2-2; 9 nucleotides align to TRBD1. Germline V gene data show CDR1 as MDHEN and CDR2 as SYDVKM. The CDR3 length is 12 residues. V lost 6 bases, J lost 10 bases, and 3 bases stayed unmatched.

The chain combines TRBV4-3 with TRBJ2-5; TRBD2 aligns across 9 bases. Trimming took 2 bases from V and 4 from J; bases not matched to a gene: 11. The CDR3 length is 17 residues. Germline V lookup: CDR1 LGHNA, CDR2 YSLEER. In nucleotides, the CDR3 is TGCGCCAGCAGCCAACTTAGGGGCGGGGGGGCCTTAGAGACCCAGTACTTC. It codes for CASSQLRGGGALETQYF.

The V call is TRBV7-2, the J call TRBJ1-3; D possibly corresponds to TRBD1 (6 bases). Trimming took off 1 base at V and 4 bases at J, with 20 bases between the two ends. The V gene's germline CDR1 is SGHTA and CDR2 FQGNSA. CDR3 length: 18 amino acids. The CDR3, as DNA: TGTGCCAGCAGCTTAGTTTTTTGGGGGACACATTTAGGAAACACCATATATTTT. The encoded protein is CASSLVFWGTHLGNTIYF.

In DNA form, the CDR3 reads TGTGCCATCAGTGCCCAGACAGGGGGCTTCTACGAGCAGTACTTC. It codes for CAISAQTGGFYEQYF. This chain connects TRBV10-3 to TRBJ2-7; TRBD1 aligns across 10 bases. Germline V CDR1 and CDR2: ENHRY, SYGVKD. The J segment lost 3 bases and the V segment lost 4 bases, leaving 6 bases of the junction unmatched. This CDR3 has 15 residues.

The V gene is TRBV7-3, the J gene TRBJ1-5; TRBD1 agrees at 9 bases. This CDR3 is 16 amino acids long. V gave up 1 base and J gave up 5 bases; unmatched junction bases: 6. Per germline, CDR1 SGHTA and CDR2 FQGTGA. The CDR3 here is CASSLMRQGGDQPQHF. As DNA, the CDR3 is TGTGCCAGCAGCTTAATGCGACAGGGGGGGGATCAGCCCCAGCATTTT. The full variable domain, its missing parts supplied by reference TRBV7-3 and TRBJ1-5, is GAGVSQTPSNKVTEKGKYVELRCDPISGHTALYWYRQSLGQGPEFLIYFQGTGAADDSGLPNDRFFAVRPEGSVSTLKIQRTERGDSAVYLCASSLMRQGGDQPQHFGDGTRLSIL.

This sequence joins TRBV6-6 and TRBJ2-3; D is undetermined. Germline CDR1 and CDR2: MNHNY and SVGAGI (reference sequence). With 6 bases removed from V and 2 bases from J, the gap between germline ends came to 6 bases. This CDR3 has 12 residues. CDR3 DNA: TGTGCCAGCAGCCAGTACACAGATACGCAGTATTTT. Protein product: CASSQYTDTQYF.

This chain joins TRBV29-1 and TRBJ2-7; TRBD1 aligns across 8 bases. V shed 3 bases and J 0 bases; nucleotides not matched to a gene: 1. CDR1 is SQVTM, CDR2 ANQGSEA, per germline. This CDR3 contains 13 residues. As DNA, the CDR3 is TGCAGCGTTGAGGGACAGGCCTCCTACGAGCAGTACTTC. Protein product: CSVEGQASYEQYF.

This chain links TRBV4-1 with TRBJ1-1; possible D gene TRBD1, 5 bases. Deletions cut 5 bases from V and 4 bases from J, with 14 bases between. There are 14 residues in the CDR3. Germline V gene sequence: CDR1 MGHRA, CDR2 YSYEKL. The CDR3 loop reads CASSSTGTGTEAFF. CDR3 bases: TGCGCCAGCAGCTCTACGGGGACCGGCACTGAAGCTTTCTTT.

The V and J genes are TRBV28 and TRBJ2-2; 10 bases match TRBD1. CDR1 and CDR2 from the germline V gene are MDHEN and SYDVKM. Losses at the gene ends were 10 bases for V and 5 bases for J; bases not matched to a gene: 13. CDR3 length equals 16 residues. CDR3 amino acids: CATLTWTGGYTGELFF. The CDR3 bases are TGTGCCACCCTGACCTGGACAGGGGGATATACCGGGGAGCTGTTTTTT.

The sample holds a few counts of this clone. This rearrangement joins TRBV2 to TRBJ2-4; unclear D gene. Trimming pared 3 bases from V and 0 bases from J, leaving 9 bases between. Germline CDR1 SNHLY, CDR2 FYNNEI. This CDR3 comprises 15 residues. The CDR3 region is CASSEIRVAKNIQYF. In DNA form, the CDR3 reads TGTGCCAGCAGTGAGATAAGGGTAGCCAAAAACATTCAGTACTTC.

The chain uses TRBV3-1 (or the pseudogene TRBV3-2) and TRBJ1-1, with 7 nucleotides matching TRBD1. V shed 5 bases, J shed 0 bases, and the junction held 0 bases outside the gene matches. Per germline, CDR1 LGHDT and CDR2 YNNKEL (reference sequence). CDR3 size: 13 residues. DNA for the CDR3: TGTGCCAGCAGCGGGACAGTGAACACTGAAGCTTTCTTT. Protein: CASSGTVNTEAFF.

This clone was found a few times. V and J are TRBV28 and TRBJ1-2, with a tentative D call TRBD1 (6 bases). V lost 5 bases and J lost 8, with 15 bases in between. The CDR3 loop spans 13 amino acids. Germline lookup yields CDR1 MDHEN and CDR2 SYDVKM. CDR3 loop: CASSPATGGGYTF. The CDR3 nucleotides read TGTGCCAGCAGTCCCGCGACAGGAGGGGGCTACACCTTC.

CDR3 sequence (DNA): TGTGCCAGCAGCTTTTATGGAGCGGGGTTTACAGATACGCAGTATTTT. It encodes CASSFYGAGFTDTQYF. The rearrangement links TRBV7-2 to TRBJ2-3, with TRBD2 matching over 7 bases. The ends lost 3 bases at V and 3 bases at J; junction bases unmatched: 9. Germline V gene lookup returns CDR1 SGHTA and CDR2 FQGNSA. The CDR3 is 16 amino acids. The variable domain in full, completed from reference TRBV7-2 and TRBJ2-3, reads GAGVSQSPSNKVTEKGKDVELRCDPISGHTALYWYRQSLGQGLEFLIYFQGNSAPDKSGLPSDRFSAERTGGSVSTLTIQRTQQEDSAVYLCASSFYGAGFTDTQYFGPGTRLTVL.

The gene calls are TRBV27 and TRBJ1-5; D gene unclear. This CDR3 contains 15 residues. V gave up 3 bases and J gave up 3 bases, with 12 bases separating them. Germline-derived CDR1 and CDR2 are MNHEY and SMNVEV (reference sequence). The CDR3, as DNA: TGTGCCAGCAGTTTGGTGGCCGGAGCCAATCAGCCCCAGCATTTT. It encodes CASSLVAGANQPQHF.

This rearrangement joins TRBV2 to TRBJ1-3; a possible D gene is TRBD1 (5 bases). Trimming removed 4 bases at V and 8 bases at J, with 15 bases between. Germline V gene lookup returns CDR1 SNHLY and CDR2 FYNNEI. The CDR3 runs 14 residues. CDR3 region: CASSAVGLADTIYF. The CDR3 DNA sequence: TGTGCCAGCAGTGCCGTGGGGCTCGCGGACACCATATATTTT.

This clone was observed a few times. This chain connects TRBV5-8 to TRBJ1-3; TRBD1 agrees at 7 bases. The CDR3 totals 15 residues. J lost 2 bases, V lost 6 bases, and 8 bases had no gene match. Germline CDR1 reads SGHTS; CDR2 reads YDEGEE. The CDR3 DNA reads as TGTGCCAGCAACTCCGACAGGGTTCCTGGAAACACCATATATTTT. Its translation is CASNSDRVPGNTIYF.

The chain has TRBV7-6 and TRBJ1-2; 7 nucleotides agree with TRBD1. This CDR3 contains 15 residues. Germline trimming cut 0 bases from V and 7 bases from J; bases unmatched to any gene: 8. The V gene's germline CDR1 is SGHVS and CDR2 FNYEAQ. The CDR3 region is CASSLAETGWGGYTF. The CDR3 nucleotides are TGTGCCAGCAGCTTAGCGGAGACAGGGTGGGGTGGCTACACCTTC.